Presented here are 5 T cell receptor beta chains from one specimen sequenced in a study of T cell repertoires in cytomegalovirus infection. MiXCR was run by TCRdb on the reads, yielding one entry per CDR3 protein. The table has fewer than 550,000 distinct CDR3 sequences, around 27% seen once. Sequenced input: PBMCs. The receptors shown here come from a human donor in good health (CMV status not recorded). Some clones in this sample may be carry-over from other donors' samples.

The chain uses TRBV6-5 and TRBJ1-1; D uncertain. Per germline, CDR1 MNHEY and CDR2 SVGAGI. The V and J ends lost 6 bases and 4 bases respectively, with 9 bases between them. The CDR3 consists of 12 residues. Here the CDR3 reads CASRPGPTEAFF. The CDR3 region has the DNA TGTGCCAGCAGACCCGGACCCACTGAAGCTTTCTTT.

This clonotype was detected many times. The chain recombines TRBV7-2 with TRBJ2-4; 7 nucleotides line up with TRBD2. Germline CDR1 and CDR2: SGHTA and FQGNSA. V trimming: 5 bases; J trimming: 0 bases; junction bases outside the gene matches: 10. The CDR3 has 17 amino acids. Here the CDR3 reads CASSPRASGVAKNIQYF. CDR3 bases: TGTGCCAGCAGCCCCCGGGCTAGCGGAGTAGCCAAAAACATTCAGTACTTC. Complete variable domain (other parts from reference TRBV7-2 and TRBJ2-4): GAGVSQSPSNKVTEKGKDVELRCDPISGHTALYWYRQSLGQGLEFLIYFQGNSAPDKSGLPSDRFSAERTGGSVSTLTIQRTQQEDSAVYLCASSPRASGVAKNIQYFGAGTRLSVL.

This clonotype came up many times. V and J are TRBV7-2 and TRBJ2-5; TRBD2 is a possible D gene (5 bases). V shed 1 base and J shed 2 bases, with 8 bases lying between them. This CDR3 contains 14 residues. Germline loops: CDR1 SGHTA, CDR2 FQGNSA. For the CDR3, the DNA is TGTGCCAGCAGCTTAGGAGCGGAGCAAGAGACCCAGTACTTC. Translation gives CASSLGAEQETQYF.

The V and J genes are TRBV5-1 and TRBJ2-4; TRBD1 or TRBD2 may be the D gene (6 bases each). CDR1 and CDR2 (germline): SGHRS, YFSETQ. Trimming removed 3 bases at V and 9 bases at J, with 16 bases between. The CDR3 consists of 14 residues. The DNA of the CDR3 is TGCGCCAGCAGCTACAGGGACGCCGGGGGCATTCAGTACTTC. Protein: CASSYRDAGGIQYF. The full variable domain, with the rest looked up from reference TRBV5-1 and TRBJ2-4, is KAGVTQTPRYLIKTRGQQVTLSCSPISGHRSVSWYQQTPGQGLQFLFEYFSETQRNKGNFPGRFSGRQFSNSRSEMNVSTLELGDSALYLCASSYRDAGGIQYFGAGTRLSVL.

This rearrangement joins TRBV5-6 to TRBJ2-1, with TRBD2 matching 9 bases. The germline CDR1 and CDR2 sequences are SGHDT and YYEEEE. The CDR3 is 15 amino acids. The J segment lost 7 bases and the V segment lost 2 bases, leaving 7 bases of the junction unmatched. The CDR3 sequence: CASSFRGTSFNEQFF. The CDR3 DNA follows: TGTGCCAGCAGCTTTCGCGGGACTAGCTTTAATGAGCAGTTCTTC.